This T cell receptor beta chain was found in a study of T cell responses to AZD1222 COVID-19 vaccine. Trimming removed 0 bases from V and 5 bases from J; junction bases left unmatched: 3. The germline gives CDR1 KGHDR, CDR2 SFDVKD. The CDR3 contains 16 residues. General study results and limits: Spike-specific TCR breadth and depth rose after two AZD1222 doses.

Method: immunoSEQ multiplex PCR; TCRdb's copy keeps in-frame clones and lacks some. The sample has tens of thousands of clones, 83% seen once. Details on this clone: The antigen is undetermined.

The origin of this receptor is an adult in good health. This sequence joins TRBV24-1 and TRBJ2-2; 9 positions match TRBD1. The source material was peripheral blood, sampled on day 0 of AZD1222 vaccination. The CDR3 is CATSDLRDRVTGELFF. In DNA form, the CDR3 reads TGTGCCACCAGTGATTTGCGGGACAGGGTAACCGGGGAGCTGTTTTTT.